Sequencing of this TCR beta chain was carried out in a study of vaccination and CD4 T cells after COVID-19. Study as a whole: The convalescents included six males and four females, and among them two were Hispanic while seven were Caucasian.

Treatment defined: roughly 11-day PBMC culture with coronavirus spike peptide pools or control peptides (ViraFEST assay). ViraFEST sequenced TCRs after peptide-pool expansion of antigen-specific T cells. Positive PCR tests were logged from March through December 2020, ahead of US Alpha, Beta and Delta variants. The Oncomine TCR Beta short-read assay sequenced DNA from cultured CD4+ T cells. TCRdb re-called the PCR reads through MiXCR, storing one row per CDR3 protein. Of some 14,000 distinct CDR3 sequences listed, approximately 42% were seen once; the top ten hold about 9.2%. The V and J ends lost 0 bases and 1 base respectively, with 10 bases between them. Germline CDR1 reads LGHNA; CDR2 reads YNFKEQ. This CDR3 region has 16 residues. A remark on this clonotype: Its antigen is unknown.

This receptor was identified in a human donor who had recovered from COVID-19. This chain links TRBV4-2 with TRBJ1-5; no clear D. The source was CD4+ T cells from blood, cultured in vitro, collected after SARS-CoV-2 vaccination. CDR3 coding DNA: TGTGCCAGCAGCCAAGACGTTAGGGTAAGCAATCAGCCCCAGCATTTT. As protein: CASSQDVRVSNQPQHF.